Reported below is one TCR beta chain. Using immunoSEQ multiplex PCR, the repertoire was profiled, and TCRdb retains in-frame clones only, with some absent. Here the sample spans about 350,000 clones, roughly 84% being singletons. This sample stems from a study of blood T cell repertoires in COVID-19. Overall study: PBMCs, B-cell-depleted T cells, or T cells provided the cDNA or gDNA that made up the material.

The V segment lost 5 bases and the J segment 4 bases; nucleotides outside the gene matches: 14. The CDR3 sequence is 17 residues long. Germline values: CDR1 MNHEY, CDR2 SMNVEV (reference sequence). The chain recombines TRBV27 with TRBJ2-7, with 10 positions matching TRBD2. Sequenced sample: PBMCs or T cells enriched from blood (not recorded which). The clonotype originates from a woman aged 25 to 45 who had recovered from COVID-19. The CDR3 here is CASSPDGRAGGLYEQYF. CDR3 DNA sequence: TGTGCCAGCAGTCCAGACGGCCGAGCGGGGGGGTTGTACGAGCAGTACTTC.